One and the same sample provided the 2 T cell receptor beta chains below, sequenced in a study of CD8+ T cells in alopecia areata. RNA was extracted and reverse transcribed into cDNA as the sequencing template. Clones were read by immunoSEQ multiplex PCR, and TCRdb kept only the in-frame ones, dropping some. The sample contains 90,000 to 100,000 clones, under 45% of which appear only once. The sequenced sample consisted of CD4+ T cells sorted from blood. The source of these receptors is a human donor with alopecia areata.

This clone occurred once. The chain links TRBV11-2 to TRBJ2-5, with D possibly matching TRBD1 (6 bases). The germline CDR1 and CDR2 sequences are SGHAT and FQNNGV. The CDR3 consists of 14 residues. Trimming took off 5 bases at V and 4 bases at J, with 14 bases between the two ends. CDR3 coding DNA: TGTGCCAGCAGCACCGGACAGATCCGAGAGACCCAGTACTTC. Protein sequence: CASSTGQIRETQYF. The complete variable domain, with remaining parts taken from reference TRBV11-2 and TRBJ2-5, reads EAGVAQSPRYKIIEKRQSVAFWCNPISGHATLYWYQQILGQGPKLLIQFQNNGVVDDSQLPKDRFSAERLKGVDSTLKIQPAKLEDSAVYLCASSTGQIRETQYFGPGTRLLVL.

The V gene is TRBV10-3, the J gene TRBJ1-1; D is uncertain. With 3 bases removed from V and 2 bases from J, the gap between germline ends came to 7 bases. The length of the CDR3 is 13 residues. Germline assignment: CDR1 ENHRY and CDR2 SYGVKD. As DNA, the CDR3 is TGTGCCATCAGTGACGCCTTAAACACTGAAGCTTTCTTT. It specifies CAISDALNTEAFF.